This paragraph reports one T cell receptor beta chain. The antigen remains undetermined. This sample is part of a study of long-term antiretroviral therapy in people with HIV. The libraries were made with immunoSEQ v3.0 at survey level. Assay used: immunoSEQ multiplex PCR; TCRdb lists only in-frame clones, some missing. The sample lists tens of thousands of clones, 78% seen once, with under 8.5% in the top ten. Findings of the study overall: Before ART, certain clones expanded, and these dominated the repertoire at all time points.

The V gene's germline CDR1 is SGHDN and CDR2 FVKESK. Deletions cut 5 bases from V and 2 bases from J, with 16 bases between. The length of the CDR3 is 16 residues. This sequence was found in a woman in her forties or fifties with HIV. This material consisted of unsorted PBMCs, taken 3.1 years after starting antiretroviral therapy. The chain has TRBV14 and TRBJ1-3; D ambiguous. The CDR3 loop is CASSDRVGIPGNTIYF. The CDR3 DNA reads as TGTGCCAGCAGCGACCGAGTAGGGATACCTGGAAACACCATATATTTT.